The 29 T cell receptor beta chains below come from one sample, sequenced in a study of T-cell reconstitution after alpha-beta-depleted transplantation in children. Construction of the TCRbeta library involved unique molecular identifiers. TCRdb itself ran the PCR reads through MiXCR, one entry per CDR3 protein. In the table there are around 300,000 distinct CDR3 sequences, about 9.4% of which are singletons. The sample was PBMCs, taken before TCRalphabeta/CD19-depleted stem cell transplant. Receptor source: a boy under three years old with acute myeloid leukemia, due to receive a stem cell transplant.

This clonotype was observed many times. The chain has TRBV12-3 or TRBV12-4 and TRBJ2-7, with TRBD2 identical over 7 bases. J was trimmed by 4 bases and V by 1 base; bases with no gene match: 13. The CDR3 length is 17 residues. The CDR3 DNA reads TGTGCCAGCAGTTTAGACCCTCCCTTCTCCGGGGGGTACGAGCAGTACTTC. Its translation is CASSLDPPFSGGYEQYF.

This clonotype was seen ten or more times. CDR3 nucleotide sequence: TGTGCCAGCAGCCACTGGGGACAGCGGCCGTTCTTC. As protein: CASSHWGQRPFF. The chain is built from TRBV3-1 and TRBJ2-1; 7 bases are a match to TRBD1. The germline V gene has CDR1 LGHDT and CDR2 YNNKEL (reference sequence). This CDR3 contains 12 residues. Trimming at V came to 3 bases and at J to 15 bases, leaving 8 bases not matched to a gene.

The rearrangement joins TRBV12-3 or TRBV12-4 to TRBJ1-5, with D perhaps TRBD1 (5 bases). The V end lost 0 bases, the J end lost 3 bases, and 12 bases lay between the germline ends. The CDR3 runs 16 residues. The CDR3: CASSLAPGVTNQPQHF. The CDR3 bases are TGTGCCAGCAGTTTAGCGCCGGGGGTCACCAATCAGCCCCAGCATTTT.

At least ten counts were recorded for this clonotype. This sequence joins TRBV9 and TRBJ2-3; 15 positions agree with TRBD2. The CDR3 spans 21 residues. CDR1 is SGDLS, CDR2 YYNGEE, per germline. Losses at the gene ends were 0 bases for V and 2 bases for J; bases not matched to a gene: 13. The CDR3 DNA is TGTGCCAGCAGCGTAGTTATGAGGGGACTAGCGGGGGGCCCGATCACAGATACGCAGTATTTT. Encoded protein: CASSVVMRGLAGGPITDTQYF.

This clonotype was seen ten or more times. The rearrangement joins TRBV7-3 to TRBJ2-1; 8 bases align to TRBD2. V shed 5 bases and J 15 bases; nucleotides not matched to a gene: 15. This CDR3 region has 14 residues. Germline assignment: CDR1 SGHTA and CDR2 FQGTGA. Written as DNA, the CDR3 is TGTGCCAGCAGCGAGGGGACAAGCGGGGGTCAACCGTTCTTC. This translates into CASSEGTSGGQPFF.

In its sample, this clonotype was seen many times. CDR3 region: CATLPTGGETQYF. Written as DNA, the CDR3 is TGTGCCACCCTACCGACAGGGGGAGAGACCCAGTACTTC. The chain uses TRBV24-1 and TRBJ2-5; the match to TRBD1 covers 9 bases. With V trimmed by 9 bases and J by 4 bases, 5 bases remained unmatched. The germline V gene encodes CDR1 KGHDR and CDR2 SFDVKD. The CDR3 extends over 13 amino acids.

Regarding this clonotype: One end of the junction fails to match germline, which may point to a read error. The chain is built from TRBV10-2 and TRBJ2-6; D may be TRBD1 or TRBD2 (5 bases each). The CDR3 has 13 residues. The germline CDR1 and CDR2 sequences are WSHSY and SAAADI. The CDR3 nucleotides are TGCGCCAGCACAGGAACCGGGGCCAACTTCCTGACTTTC. This gives the protein CASTGTGANFLTF.

Turning to this clonotype: It may be a read error: a sequence one base away is much more abundant. The gene calls are TRBV7-3 and TRBJ2-1; D call uncertain. Trimming removed 5 bases at V and 8 bases at J, with 16 bases between. The CDR3 loop spans 14 amino acids. CDR1 SGHTA and CDR2 FQGTGA come from the germline V gene. The chain's CDR3 is CASSQGCPSHEQFF. The CDR3 DNA is TGTGCCAGCAGCCAAGGGTGCCCTTCGCATGAGCAGTTCTTC.

This clonotype has a count of ten or more. This rearrangement joins TRBV7-3 to TRBJ2-2; D call uncertain. V dropped 5 bases and J dropped 5 bases, with 12 bases sitting between them. CDR1 SGHTA and CDR2 FQGTGA come from the germline V gene. The CDR3 is made up of 14 amino acids. CDR3 sequence reads: CASSPPGLTGELFF. Written as DNA, the CDR3 is TGTGCCAGCAGCCCCCCCGGTCTTACCGGGGAGCTGTTTTTT. Using reference TRBV7-3 and TRBJ2-2 for the parts outside the CDR3, the full variable domain is GAGVSQTPSNKVTEKGKYVELRCDPISGHTALYWYRQSLGQGPEFLIYFQGTGAADDSGLPNDRFFAVRPEGSVSTLKIQRTERGDSAVYLCASSPPGLTGELFFGEGSRLTVL.

The J gene is TRBJ1-5, the V gene TRBV6-1; D not resolved. The germline V gene has CDR1 MNHNS and CDR2 SASEGT. V was pared by 4 bases and J by 7 bases, with 11 bases between. The CDR3 consists of 13 residues. The CDR3, as DNA: TGTGCCAGCAGTGGCCCTGTGGGCCAGCCCCAGCATTTT. Amino acids: CASSGPVGQPQHF.

This clonotype was found a few times. The chain uses TRBV7-3 and TRBJ2-2; 8 bases match TRBD1. Unmatched junction bases numbered 13, after V lost 5 bases and J lost 5 bases. This CDR3 is built from 17 residues. Looked up from germline, CDR1 is SGHTA and CDR2 is FQGTGA. The CDR3 protein is CASSPFPGQAQTGELFF. CDR3 nucleotide sequence: TGTGCCAGCAGCCCTTTCCCGGGACAGGCTCAAACCGGGGAGCTGTTTTTT.

This clonotype was recorded at least ten times. CDR3 coding DNA: TGCGCCAGCAGCCAAGAAACCAGGTGGAATGAGCAGTTCTTC. Encoded protein: CASSQETRWNEQFF. The V and J genes are TRBV4-3 and TRBJ2-1; D gene uncertain. Trimming pared 0 bases from V and 7 bases from J, leaving 10 bases between. This CDR3 has 14 residues. Germline-derived CDR1 and CDR2 are LGHNA and YSLEER.

Ten or more counts support this clonotype. The chain employs TRBV11-2 and TRBJ1-3; 9 positions match TRBD1. Trimming took 2 bases from V and 7 from J; bases not matched to a gene: 21. The CDR3 covers 20 residues. The germline gives CDR1 SGHAT, CDR2 FQNNGV. CDR3 nucleotide sequence: TGTGCCAGCAGCTTAATCCCAAGATGGGACAGGGCTTTAATTTGGAACACCATATATTTT. This encodes CASSLIPRWDRALIWNTIYF.

This clonotype was counted many times. V and J are TRBV5-4 and TRBJ2-3, with D possibly matching TRBD1 (5 bases). The CDR3 covers 16 residues. V dropped 0 bases and J dropped 0 bases, with 11 bases sitting between them. In germline, CDR1 is SGHNT, CDR2 YYREEE (reference sequence). The CDR3 spells CASSLDRSPSTDTQYF. CDR3 coding DNA: TGTGCCAGCAGCTTGGACAGGAGCCCTAGCACAGATACGCAGTATTTT.

This clonotype was counted at least ten times. The J gene is TRBJ2-3, the V gene TRBV5-6, with 7 bases matching TRBD1. From germline, CDR1 is SGHDT and CDR2 YYEEEE. The length of the CDR3 is 15 residues. The J segment lost 1 base and the V segment lost 4 bases, leaving 6 bases of the junction unmatched. Written as DNA, the CDR3 is TGTGCCAGCAGCCCCCGGGACAGTGGCACAGATACGCAGTATTTT. Its translation is CASSPRDSGTDTQYF.

A few counts support this clonotype. This chain connects TRBV20-1 to TRBJ1-2, with 9 positions matching TRBD1. Germline-derived CDR1 and CDR2 are DFQATT and SNEGSKA (reference sequence). The CDR3 sequence is 13 residues long. Trimming cost V 5 bases and J 5 bases; bases outside gene matches: 6. The chain's CDR3 is CSASGTGNYGYTF. The CDR3 bases are TGCAGTGCTTCCGGGACAGGGAATTATGGCTACACCTTC.

This rearrangement joins TRBV28 to TRBJ1-6, with D unclear. This CDR3 comprises 11 residues. The V gene's germline CDR1 is MDHEN and CDR2 SYDVKM. The DNA for the CDR3 is TGTGCGGTATCTGGGCGATCACCCCTCCACTTT. It codes for CAVSGRSPLHF.

This clonotype was recorded many times. This chain connects TRBV5-1 to TRBJ2-7; the match to TRBD1 covers 9 bases. CDR3 length: 16 amino acids. The V gene end was trimmed by 4 bases and the J gene end by 3 bases; junction bases not matched to a gene: 11. Germline V gene sequence: CDR1 SGHRS, CDR2 YFSETQ. The CDR3 loop is CASSLGTGIPSYEQYF. The CDR3 coding sequence is TGCGCCAGCAGCCTGGGGACAGGGATCCCTAGCTACGAGCAGTACTTC.

Ten or more counts support this clonotype. The V gene is TRBV6-2 or TRBV6-3, the J gene TRBJ2-1, with TRBD2 matching over 11 bases. The junction had 14 bases not matched to a gene; V was cut back by 2 bases and J by 14 bases. The CDR3 spans 16 residues. Germline-derived CDR1 and CDR2 are MNHEY and SVGEGT. The CDR3 nucleotides are TGTGCCAGCAGTTACCCCGGGACTAGCGGCAATCGAAGGGAGTTCTTC. Protein sequence: CASSYPGTSGNRREFF.

Many counts were recorded for this clonotype. J is TRBJ2-3 and V is TRBV9; D possibly matches TRBD1 or TRBD2 (5 bases each). Germline V gene data show CDR1 as SGDLS and CDR2 as YYNGEE. This CDR3 comprises 11 residues. V gave up 3 bases and J gave up 6 bases, with 5 bases separating them. For the CDR3, the DNA is TGTGCCAGCAGCGGGGGGGATACGCAGTATTTT. This translates into CASSGGDTQYF.

This clonotype was seen repeatedly, ten times or more. The rearrangement uses TRBV24-1 and TRBJ2-7; the match to TRBD2 covers 7 bases. The CDR3 runs to 16 residues. V gave up 1 base and J gave up 0 bases; unmatched junction bases: 5. The germline CDR1 and CDR2 sequences are KGHDR and SFDVKD. The CDR3 nucleotides read TGTGCCACCAGTGATTTCCCCGGGAGGAGCTCCTACGAGCAGTACTTC. The encoded protein is CATSDFPGRSSYEQYF.

This clonotype was seen at least ten times. This chain joins TRBV10-3 and TRBJ2-4; D possibly uses TRBD1 or TRBD2 (5 bases each). CDR1 is ENHRY and CDR2 is SYGVKD in the germline V gene. The CDR3 spans 14 residues. V shed 0 bases and J shed 5 bases, with 8 bases lying between them. The CDR3, as DNA: TGTGCCATCAGTGAGTCGCCGGGGCAAAACATTCAGTACTTC. Translation gives CAISESPGQNIQYF.

This clonotype has a count of ten or more. The genes are TRBV20-1 and TRBJ2-7; TRBD2 matches at 9 bases. The length of the CDR3 is 14 residues. V gave up 3 bases and J gave up 5 bases; unmatched junction bases: 8. Germline V CDR1 and CDR2: DFQATT, SNEGSKA (reference sequence). The CDR3 coding sequence is TGCAGTGCTAGGACCGGCGGGAGGGCCAACGAGCAGTACTTC. Protein product: CSARTGGRANEQYF.

This clonotype came up many times. The V call is TRBV20-1, the J call TRBJ2-7, with 11 positions matching TRBD2. CDR3 size: 15 residues. Per germline, CDR1 DFQATT and CDR2 SNEGSKA (reference sequence). V lost 6 bases to trimming and J lost 3 bases; unmatched junction nucleotides: 10. CDR3 in DNA: TGCAGTGCCACTTCCGGGACTAGCGGACTCTACGAGCAGTACTTC. Its translation is CSATSGTSGLYEQYF.

This clonotype was found many times. J is TRBJ2-3 and V is TRBV11-2; a possible D gene is TRBD2 (5 bases). The CDR3 loop spans 16 amino acids. Germline V gives CDR1 SGHAT, CDR2 FQNNGV. V was cut by 1 base and J by 0 bases, with 11 bases left in between. Written as DNA, the CDR3 is TGTGCCAGCAGCTTAGTCCGAGCGGCTAGCACAGATACGCAGTATTTT. Translated: CASSLVRAASTDTQYF. The full variable domain, with the rest looked up from reference TRBV11-2 and TRBJ2-3, is EAGVAQSPRYKIIEKRQSVAFWCNPISGHATLYWYQQILGQGPKLLIQFQNNGVVDDSQLPKDRFSAERLKGVDSTLKIQPAKLEDSAVYLCASSLVRAASTDTQYFGPGTRLTVL.

This clonotype was counted ten times or more. The DNA for the CDR3 is TGTGCCAGCAGCTTAGTCCCCGGGAGGGCCAACGGGGAGGGGTACTTC. It translates to CASSLVPGRANGEGYF. The chain combines TRBV7-2 with TRBJ2-7, with 8 bases lining up with TRBD2. Trimming took 1 base from V and 12 from J; bases not matched to a gene: 17. Germline V gene data show CDR1 as SGHTA and CDR2 as FQGNSA. The CDR3 has 16 amino acids.

CDR3: CAWSIVLRETQYF. For the CDR3, the DNA is TGTGCCTGGAGTATTGTCCTACGAGAGACCCAGTACTTC. The V gene is TRBV30, the J gene TRBJ2-5; D not resolved. The CDR3 sequence is 13 residues long. Per germline, CDR1 GTSNPN and CDR2 SVGIG (reference sequence). V lost 2 bases, J lost 4 bases, and 11 bases lay in between.

The rearrangement uses TRBV2 and TRBJ1-1; 7 positions match TRBD1. The V gene's germline CDR1 is SNHLY and CDR2 FYNNEI. J lost 1 base, V lost 5 bases, and 4 bases had no gene match. This CDR3 is 14 amino acids long. The CDR3 loop is CASSKTGPNTEAFF. Written as DNA, the CDR3 is TGTGCCAGCAGTAAGACAGGGCCGAACACTGAAGCTTTCTTT.

This clonotype occurred many times. The V and J genes are TRBV28 and TRBJ2-7; 9 bases are shared with TRBD2. The V segment lost 6 bases and the J segment 0 bases; nucleotides outside the gene matches: 9. The CDR3 covers 16 residues. Per the germline V gene, CDR1 is MDHEN and CDR2 is SYDVKM. The CDR3, as DNA: TGTGCCAGCAGCTCCCACCCGGGACTAGCCTCCTACGAGCAGTACTTC. Translated, it gives CASSSHPGLASYEQYF.